One T cell receptor (beta chain) is described in this entry. These data belong to a study of blood T cell repertoires in COVID-19. Looked up from germline, CDR1 is KGHSH and CDR2 is LQKENI. Trimming at V came to 6 bases and at J to 2 bases, leaving 7 bases not matched to a gene. The CDR3 totals 15 residues. This table comes from immunoSEQ multiplex PCR, and its TCRdb copy is limited to in-frame clones, with some not included. Altogether fewer than 120,000 clones are present, 70% to 90% being singletons, with the ten largest covering approximately 4.8%. Sequenced sample: peripheral blood. The sequence was collected from a human donor in a cohort sampled during active COVID-19. The rearrangement links TRBV18 to TRBJ2-3; TRBD1 matches at 8 bases. DNA of the CDR3: TGTGCCAGCTCGCGGAACAGGGGGGTCACAGATACGCAGTATTTT. Its protein is CASSRNRGVTDTQYF.